A selection of T cell receptor beta chains follows, all from one sample in a study of T cells in localized non-small cell lung cancer. The repertoire was sequenced with immunoSEQ multiplex PCR; TCRdb's copy has only in-frame clones and lacks some. In the table there are around 41,000 clones, approximately 90% of which are singletons. Sequenced material: peripheral blood, taken before any cancer treatment. The receptor source for this set is a woman between 18 and 49 years old with stage III lung adenocarcinoma. CDR3s include the opening cysteine and the closing phenylalanine or tryptophan. D genes are given only for firm matches. Clone size is not always given. Where it is, it says once, few, many or a class for expanded clones.

few,TRBJ2-3,NA,TRBV7-2,TGTGCCAGCAGCCGGTTTAGATTGGATACGCAGTATTTT,CASSRFRLDTQYF
NA,TRBJ2-2,NA,TRBV5-8,TGTGCCAGCACCCCAGGCAGTGCGGGCACCGGGGAGCTGTTTTTT,CASTPGSAGTGELFF
NA,TRBJ1-5,NA,TRBV7-2,TGTGCCAGCAGCTCCTTTCCCCGGGGGAGCAATCAGCCCCAGCATTTT,CASSSFPRGSNQPQHF
few,TRBJ1-6,NA,TRBV9,TGTGCCAGCAGCCCCCAACAGGGTCATAATTCACCCCTCCACTTT,CASSPQQGHNSPLHF
NA,TRBJ2-2,NA,TRBV5-4,TGTGCCAGCAGCCCCATAATGGGGGGTGGCAACACCGGGGAGCTGTTTTTT,CASSPIMGGGNTGELFF
few,TRBJ2-4,NA,TRBV6-6,TGTGCCAGCGGTCCTAACATTCAGTACTTC,CASGPNIQYF
NA,TRBJ2-7,NA,TRBV6-5,TGTGCCAGCAGTTACGACCGCGAGCAGTACTTC,CASSYDREQYF
NA,TRBJ1-3,NA,TRBV29-1,TGCAGCGTTGACCCGGGACGGAGGAACACCATATATTTT,CSVDPGRRNTIYF
few,TRBJ1-2,NA,TRBV7-2,TGTGCCAGCAGCCTCAAATTGGGCTATGGCTACACCTTC,CASSLKLGYGYTF
NA,TRBJ2-5,TRBD2,TRBV7-9,TGTGCCAGCAGTCTAGCGGGGGGGAATTTAGAGACCCAGTACTTC,CASSLAGGNLETQYF